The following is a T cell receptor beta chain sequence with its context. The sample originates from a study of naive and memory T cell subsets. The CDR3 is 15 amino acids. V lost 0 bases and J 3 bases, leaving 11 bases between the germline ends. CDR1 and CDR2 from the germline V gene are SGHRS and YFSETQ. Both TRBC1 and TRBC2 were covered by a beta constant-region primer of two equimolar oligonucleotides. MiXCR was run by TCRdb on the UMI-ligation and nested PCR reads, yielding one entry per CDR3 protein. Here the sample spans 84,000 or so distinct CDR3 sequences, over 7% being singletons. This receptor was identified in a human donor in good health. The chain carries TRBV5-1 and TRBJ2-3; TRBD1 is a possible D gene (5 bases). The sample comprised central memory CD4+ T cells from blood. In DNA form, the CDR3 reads TGCGCCAGCAGCTTGGCCAGGGTTGTGACAGATACGCAGTATTTT. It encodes CASSLARVVTDTQYF.